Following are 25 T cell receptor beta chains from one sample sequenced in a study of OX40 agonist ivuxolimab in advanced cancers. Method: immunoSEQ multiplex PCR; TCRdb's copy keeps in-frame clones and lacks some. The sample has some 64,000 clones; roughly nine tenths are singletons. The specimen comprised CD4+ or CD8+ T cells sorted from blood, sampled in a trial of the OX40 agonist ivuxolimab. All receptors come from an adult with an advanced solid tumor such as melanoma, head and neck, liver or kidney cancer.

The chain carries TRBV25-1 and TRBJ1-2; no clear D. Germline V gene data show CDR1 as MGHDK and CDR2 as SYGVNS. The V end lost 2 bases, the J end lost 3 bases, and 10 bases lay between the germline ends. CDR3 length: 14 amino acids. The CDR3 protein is CASSEVMSDYGYTF. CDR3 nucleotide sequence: TGTGCCAGCAGTGAAGTCATGTCGGACTATGGCTACACCTTC.

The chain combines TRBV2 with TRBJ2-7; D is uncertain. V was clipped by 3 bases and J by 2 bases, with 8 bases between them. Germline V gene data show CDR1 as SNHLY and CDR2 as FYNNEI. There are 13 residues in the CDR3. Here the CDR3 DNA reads TGTGCCAGCAGTGAGGGCAGTGCCTACGAGCAGTACTTC. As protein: CASSEGSAYEQYF.

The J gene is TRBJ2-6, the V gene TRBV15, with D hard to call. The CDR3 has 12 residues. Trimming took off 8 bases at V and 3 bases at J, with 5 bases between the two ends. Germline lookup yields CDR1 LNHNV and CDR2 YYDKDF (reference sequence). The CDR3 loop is CATEGGANVLTF. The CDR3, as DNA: TGTGCCACCGAAGGTGGGGCCAACGTCCTGACTTTC.

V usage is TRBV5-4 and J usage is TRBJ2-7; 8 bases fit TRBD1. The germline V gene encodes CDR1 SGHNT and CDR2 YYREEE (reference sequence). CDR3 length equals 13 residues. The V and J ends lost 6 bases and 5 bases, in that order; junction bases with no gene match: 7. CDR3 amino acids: CASTGQGLDEQYF. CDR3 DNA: TGTGCCAGCACCGGACAGGGTCTGGACGAGCAGTACTTC.

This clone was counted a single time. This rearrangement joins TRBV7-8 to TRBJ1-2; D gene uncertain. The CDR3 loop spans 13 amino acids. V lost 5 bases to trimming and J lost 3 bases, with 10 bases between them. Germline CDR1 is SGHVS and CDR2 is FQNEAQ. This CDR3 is CASSPPEYYGYTF. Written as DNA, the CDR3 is TGTGCCAGCAGCCCCCCGGAGTACTATGGCTACACCTTC.

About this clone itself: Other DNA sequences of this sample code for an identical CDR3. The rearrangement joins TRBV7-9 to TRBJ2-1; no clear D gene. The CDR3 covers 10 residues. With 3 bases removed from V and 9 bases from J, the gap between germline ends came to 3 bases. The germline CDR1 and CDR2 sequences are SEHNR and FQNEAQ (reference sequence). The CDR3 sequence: CASSLTEQFF. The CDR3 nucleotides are TGTGCCAGCAGCTTGACTGAGCAGTTCTTC.

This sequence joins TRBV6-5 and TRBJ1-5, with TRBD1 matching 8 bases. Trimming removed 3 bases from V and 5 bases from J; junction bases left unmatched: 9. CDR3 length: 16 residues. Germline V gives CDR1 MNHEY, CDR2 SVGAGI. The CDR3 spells CASSYQGAPGDQPQHF. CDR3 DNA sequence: TGTGCCAGCAGTTATCAGGGGGCGCCTGGGGATCAGCCCCAGCATTTT.

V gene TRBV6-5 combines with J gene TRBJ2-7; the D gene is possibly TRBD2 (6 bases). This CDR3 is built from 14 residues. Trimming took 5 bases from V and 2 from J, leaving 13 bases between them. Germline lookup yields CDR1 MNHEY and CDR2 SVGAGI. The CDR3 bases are TGTGCCAGCAGTCCTAACCCGGGGGCCTACGAGCAGTACTTC. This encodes CASSPNPGAYEQYF.

The CDR3 nucleotides are TGCGCCAGCAGCCAAGCCCTGACAGGGCAAGAGACCCAGTACTTC. The encoded protein is CASSQALTGQETQYF. This sequence joins TRBV4-1 and TRBJ2-5; 7 bases are a match to TRBD1. Germline loops: CDR1 MGHRA, CDR2 YSYEKL. J lost 2 bases, V lost 1 base, and 4 bases had no gene match. The CDR3 runs 15 residues.

CDR3 nucleotide sequence: TGTGCCAGCAGCGTAGGACACAAAGAGGGCTACACCTTC. It translates to CASSVGHKEGYTF. The chain combines TRBV9 with TRBJ1-2; D call uncertain. The V end lost 0 bases, the J end lost 8 bases, and 11 bases lay between the germline ends. The germline CDR1 and CDR2 sequences are SGDLS and YYNGEE. CDR3 length equals 13 residues.

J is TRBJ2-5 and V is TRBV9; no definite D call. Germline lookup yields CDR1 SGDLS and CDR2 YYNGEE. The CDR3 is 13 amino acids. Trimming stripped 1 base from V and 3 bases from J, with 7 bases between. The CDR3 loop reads CASSVRVEETQYF. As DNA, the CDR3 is TGTGCCAGCAGCGTAAGGGTTGAAGAGACCCAGTACTTC.

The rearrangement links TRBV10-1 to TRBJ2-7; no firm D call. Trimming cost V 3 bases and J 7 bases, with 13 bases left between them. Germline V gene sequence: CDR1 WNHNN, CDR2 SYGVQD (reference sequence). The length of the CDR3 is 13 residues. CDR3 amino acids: CASSDPPFGEQYF. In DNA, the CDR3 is TGCGCCAGCAGTGATCCGCCCTTTGGGGAGCAGTACTTC.

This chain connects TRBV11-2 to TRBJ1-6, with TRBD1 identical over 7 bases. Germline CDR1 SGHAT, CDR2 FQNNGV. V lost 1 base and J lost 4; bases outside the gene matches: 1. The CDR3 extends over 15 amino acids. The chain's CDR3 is CASSLGDRYNSPLHF. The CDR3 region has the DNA TGTGCCAGCAGCTTAGGGGACAGATATAATTCACCCCTCCACTTT.

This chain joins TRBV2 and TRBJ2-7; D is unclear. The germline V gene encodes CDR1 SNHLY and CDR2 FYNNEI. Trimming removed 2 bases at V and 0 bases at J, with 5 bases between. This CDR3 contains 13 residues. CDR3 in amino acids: CASSENDSYEQYF. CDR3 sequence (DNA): TGTGCCAGCAGTGAAAATGACTCCTACGAGCAGTACTTC.

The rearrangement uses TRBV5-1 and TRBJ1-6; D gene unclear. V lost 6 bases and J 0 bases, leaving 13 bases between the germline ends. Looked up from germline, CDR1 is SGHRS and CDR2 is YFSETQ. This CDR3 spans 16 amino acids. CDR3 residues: CASTLGWSSYNSPLHF. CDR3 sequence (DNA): TGCGCCAGCACCCTCGGCTGGAGCTCCTATAATTCACCCCTCCACTTT.

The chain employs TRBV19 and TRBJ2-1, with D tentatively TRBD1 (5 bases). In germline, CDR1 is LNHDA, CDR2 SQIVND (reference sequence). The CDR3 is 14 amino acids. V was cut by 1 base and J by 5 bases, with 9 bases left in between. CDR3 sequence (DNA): TGTGCCAGTAGTATAGGGTCAGGGCACAATGAGCAGTTCTTC. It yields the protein CASSIGSGHNEQFF. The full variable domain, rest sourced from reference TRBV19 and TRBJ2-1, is DGGITQSPKYLFRKEGQNVTLSCEQNLNHDAMYWYRQDPGQGLRLIYYSQIVNDFQKGDIAEGYSVSREKKESFPLTVTSAQKNPTAFYLCASSIGSGHNEQFFGPGTRLTVL.

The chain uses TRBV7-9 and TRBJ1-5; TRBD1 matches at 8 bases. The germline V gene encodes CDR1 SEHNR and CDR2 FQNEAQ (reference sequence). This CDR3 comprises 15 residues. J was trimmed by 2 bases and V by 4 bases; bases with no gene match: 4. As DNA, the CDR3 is TGTGCCAGCAGCTCTGGACAGGGCGGCAATCAGCCCCAGCATTTT. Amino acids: CASSSGQGGNQPQHF.

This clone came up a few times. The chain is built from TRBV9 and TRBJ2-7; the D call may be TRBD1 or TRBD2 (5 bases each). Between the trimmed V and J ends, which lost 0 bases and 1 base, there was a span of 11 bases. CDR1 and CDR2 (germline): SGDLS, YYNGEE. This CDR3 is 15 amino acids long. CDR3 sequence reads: CASSVDGATSYEQYF. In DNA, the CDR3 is TGTGCCAGCAGCGTAGACGGGGCAACTTCCTACGAGCAGTACTTC.

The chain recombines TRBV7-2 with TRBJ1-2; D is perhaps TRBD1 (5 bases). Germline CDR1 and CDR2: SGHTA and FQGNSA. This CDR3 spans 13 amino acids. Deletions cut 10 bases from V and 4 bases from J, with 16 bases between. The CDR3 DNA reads TGTGCCAACCCCACACCAGGGACCTATGGCTACACCTTC. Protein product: CANPTPGTYGYTF.

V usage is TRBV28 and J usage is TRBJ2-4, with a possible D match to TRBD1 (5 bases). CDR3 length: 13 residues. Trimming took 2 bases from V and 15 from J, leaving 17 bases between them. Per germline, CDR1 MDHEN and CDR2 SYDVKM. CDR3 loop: CASSLGAAMFLYF. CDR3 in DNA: TGTGCCAGCAGTTTAGGGGCAGCGATGTTTCTGTACTTC.

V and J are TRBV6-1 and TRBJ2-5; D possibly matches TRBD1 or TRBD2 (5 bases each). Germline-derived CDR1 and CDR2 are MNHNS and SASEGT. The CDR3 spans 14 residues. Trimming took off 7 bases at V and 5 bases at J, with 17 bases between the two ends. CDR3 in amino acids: CASTEGWGTETQYF. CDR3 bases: TGTGCCAGCACCGAGGGTTGGGGGACGGAGACCCAGTACTTC.

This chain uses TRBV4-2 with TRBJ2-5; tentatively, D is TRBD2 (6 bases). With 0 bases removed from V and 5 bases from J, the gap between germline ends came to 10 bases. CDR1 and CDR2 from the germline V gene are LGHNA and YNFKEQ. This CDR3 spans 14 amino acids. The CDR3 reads CASSQEVAAETQYF. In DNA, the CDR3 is TGTGCCAGCAGCCAAGAAGTAGCGGCTGAGACCCAGTACTTC.

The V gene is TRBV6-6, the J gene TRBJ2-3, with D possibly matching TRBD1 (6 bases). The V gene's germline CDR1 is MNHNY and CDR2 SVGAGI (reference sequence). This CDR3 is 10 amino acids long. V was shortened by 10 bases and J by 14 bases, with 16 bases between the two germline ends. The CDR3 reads CATTGPQGYF. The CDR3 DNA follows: TGTGCCACCACAGGGCCCCAGGGGTATTTT.

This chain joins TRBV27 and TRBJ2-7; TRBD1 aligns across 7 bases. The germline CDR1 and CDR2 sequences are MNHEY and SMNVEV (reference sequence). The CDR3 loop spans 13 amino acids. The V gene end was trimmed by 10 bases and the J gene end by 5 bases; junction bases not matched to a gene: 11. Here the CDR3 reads CATATGYRDEQYF. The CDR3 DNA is TGTGCCACCGCGACAGGGTATCGCGACGAGCAGTACTTC.

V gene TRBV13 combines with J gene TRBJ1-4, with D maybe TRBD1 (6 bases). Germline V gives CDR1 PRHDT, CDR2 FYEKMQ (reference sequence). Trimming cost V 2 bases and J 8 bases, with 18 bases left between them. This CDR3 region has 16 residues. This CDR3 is CASSLTLGTTPEKLFF. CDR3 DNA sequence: TGTGCCAGCAGCTTAACGTTGGGGACAACCCCCGAAAAACTGTTTTTT.